The rows below give T cell receptor beta chains drawn from one sample of a study of cytomegalovirus exposure and HLA in healthy donors. Profiling relied on immunoSEQ multiplex PCR, and the TCRdb table lists in-frame clones only, not all of them. The sample contains fewer than 70,000 clones, around 73% of which appear only once. The sequenced sample was PBMCs. These receptors originate from a man in his fifties in good health and CMV-seronegative. The CDR3 runs from the conserved cysteine through the conserved F or W. A D gene is named only where the DNA matches it firmly. A row's size may be missing; if present it is once, few, many or a size class.

TRBV9	TRBJ1-5	.	TRBD1	14	CASSRGRVDQPQHF	TGTGCCAGCTCCAGGGGGCGGGTTGATCAGCCCCAGCATTTT
TRBV6-1	TRBJ2-7	.	TRBD1	15	CASSETGTGTYEQYF	TGTGCCAGCAGTGAAACGGGGACAGGGACCTACGAGCAGTACTTC
TRBV10-3	TRBJ1-2	.	TRBD1	17	CAISLPDRGNRRDGYTF	TGTGCCATCAGCCTACCTGACAGGGGGAACCGGCGGGATGGCTACACCTTC
TRBV7-3	TRBJ2-3	.	.	17	CASSLRSGRGYTDTQYF	TGTGCCAGCAGCTTAAGGTCGGGGCGGGGATACACAGATACGCAGTATTTT
TRBV6-1	TRBJ1-2	.	.	14	CASSAWTGIGGYTF	TGTGCCAGCAGTGCTTGGACGGGGATCGGAGGCTACACCTTC
TRBV11-1	TRBJ2-1	.	.	15	CASSLGLGFTNEQFF	TGTGCCAGCAGCTTAGGCCTCGGGTTTACGAATGAGCAGTTCTTC
TRBV5-5	TRBJ1-1	few	.	17	CASSLGWWGGLNTEAFF	TGTGCCAGCAGCTTGGGTTGGTGGGGCGGCTTGAACACTGAAGCTTTCTTT
TRBV2	TRBJ1-3	.	.	15	CASSPDRYTGNTIYF	TGTGCCAGCAGTCCCGACAGGTACACTGGAAACACCATATATTTT
TRBV28	TRBJ1-1	.	TRBD1	17	CASSPPQGAWMNTEAFF	TGTGCCAGCAGTCCGCCCCAGGGGGCCTGGATGAACACTGAAGCTTTCTTT
TRBV6-5	TRBJ2-1	.	TRBD1	14	CASRPQGAGNEQFF	TGTGCCAGCAGGCCCCAGGGGGCCGGGAATGAGCAGTTCTTC
TRBV4-1	TRBJ2-7	.	TRBD1	14	CASSQPGQRYEQYF	TGCGCCAGCAGCCAGCCGGGACAGAGATACGAGCAGTACTTC
TRBV5-6	TRBJ2-1	.	TRBD2	14	CASSSTSGGWEQFF	TGTGCCAGCAGCTCCACTAGCGGGGGGTGGGAGCAGTTCTTC
TRBV30	TRBJ1-2	.	TRBD1	15	CAWSVWVRGRFGYTF	TGTGCCTGGAGTGTATGGGTCAGGGGGCGGTTTGGCTACACCTTC
TRBV5-1	TRBJ2-7	.	TRBD1	15	CASSKGTGTFYEQYF	TGCGCCAGCAGTAAAGGGACAGGGACTTTTTACGAGCAGTACTTC
TRBV6-6	TRBJ1-5	.	.	16	CASSSIGRGLNQPQHF	TGTGCCAGCAGTTCTATAGGGCGGGGCCTCAATCAGCCCCAGCATTTT
TRBV5-4	TRBJ2-4	.	TRBD1	16	CASSLWDRVTKNIQYF	TGTGCCAGCAGCCTATGGGACAGGGTAACCAAAAACATTCAGTACTTC
TRBV18	TRBJ1-2	few	.	14	CASSPPIRSYGYTF	TGTGCCAGCTCACCACCGATCCGGAGCTATGGCTACACCTTC
TRBV7-9	TRBJ2-5	.	TRBD2	16	CSSSLDSTRGGKTQYF	TGTTCCAGCAGCTTAGATTCGACCCGGGGGGGCAAGACCCAGTACTTC
TRBV14	TRBJ1-3	.	.	18	CASSQDLLPSNSGNTIYF	TGTGCCAGCAGCCAAGATTTACTACCTTCGAACTCTGGAAACACCATATATTTT
TRBV5-5	TRBJ1-1	.	TRBD1	18	CASNRLFRDRVMNTEAFF	TGTGCCAGCAACCGATTATTCCGGGACAGGGTCATGAACACTGAAGCTTTCTTT
TRBV5-4	TRBJ1-4	.	TRBD1	14	CASSLGQGREKLFF	TGTGCCAGCAGCCTGGGACAGGGGAGGGAAAAACTGTTTTTT
TRBV27	TRBJ2-7	.	.	12	CASSLRGNEQYF	TGTGCCAGCAGTTTAAGGGGAAACGAGCAGTACTTC
TRBV7-3	TRBJ2-5	.	TRBD1	15	CASSNGQGKEETQYF	TGTGCCAGCAGCAACGGACAGGGGAAGGAAGAGACCCAGTACTTC
TRBV7-8	TRBJ1-1	few	.	14	CASSLGQMNTEAFF	TGTGCCAGCAGCTTAGGACAGATGAACACTGAAGCTTTCTTT
TRBV19	TRBJ1-2	.	.	17	CASRGDIWLGTNYGYTF	TGTGCCAGTAGAGGGGACATATGGCTCGGAACTAACTATGGCTACACCTTC
TRBV10-3	TRBJ1-2	.	.	15	CAISGSMLGGYGYTF	TGTGCCATCAGTGGGAGTATGCTGGGAGGATATGGCTACACCTTC
TRBV19	TRBJ2-5	few	.	15	CASSIDRNRQETQYF	TGTGCCAGTAGTATAGATCGGAACAGGCAAGAGACCCAGTACTTC
TRBV19	TRBJ1-2	.	TRBD1	15	CASSLPGGPNYGYTF	TGTGCCAGTAGTTTACCAGGGGGGCCTAACTATGGCTACACCTTC
TRBV9	TRBJ1-4	few	.	15	CASSGGTLGNEKLFF	TGTGCCAGCAGCGGAGGAACCCTGGGTAATGAAAAACTGTTTTTT
TRBV19	TRBJ2-7	few	.	14	CASSIGRGTYEQYF	TGTGCCAGTAGTATAGGTCGGGGTACCTACGAGCAGTACTTC
TRBV6-6	TRBJ1-6	.	TRBD1	15	CASSYSGQGTSPLHF	TGTGCCAGCAGTTACTCCGGACAGGGGACTTCACCCCTCCACTTT
TRBV5-6	TRBJ1-1	.	.	14	CASSLAGPGREAFF	TGTGCCAGCAGCTTGGCGGGGCCGGGGAGGGAAGCTTTCTTT
TRBV10-1	TRBJ1-1	.	.	14	CASSESVANTEAFF	TGCGCCAGCAGTGAGAGTGTAGCGAACACTGAAGCTTTCTTT
TRBV10-3	TRBJ1-1	once	.	13	CAIRDRGGTEAFF	TGTGCCATCCGGGACCGGGGGGGCACTGAAGCTTTCTTT
TRBV27	TRBJ2-5	.	TRBD2	16	CASSLDGTSGPWTQYF	TGTGCCAGCAGTCTAGACGGGACTAGCGGTCCGTGGACCCAGTACTTC
TRBV30	TRBJ2-1	.	.	14	CAWIREGSYNEQFF	TGTGCCTGGATACGCGAGGGTTCCTACAATGAGCAGTTCTTC
TRBV7-9	TRBJ2-5	.	.	13	CASSPGSGWEQYF	TGTGCCAGCAGCCCCGGGTCTGGCTGGGAGCAGTACTTC
TRBV5-1	TRBJ1-3	.	TRBD1	16	CASSNGQGAGGNTIYF	TGCGCCAGCAGCAACGGACAGGGGGCCGGCGGAAACACCATATATTTT
TRBV2	TRBJ2-5	.	TRBD1	13	CATTPGQGETQYF	TGTGCCACAACACCGGGACAGGGTGAGACCCAGTACTTC
TRBV11-2	TRBJ1-6	.	TRBD1	16	CASSWDRSSYNSPLHF	TGTGCCAGCAGCTGGGACAGGAGCTCCTATAATTCACCCCTCCACTTT
TRBV7-9	TRBJ2-7	.	.	11	CASSPRDEQYF	TGTGCCAGCAGTCCCCGGGACGAGCAGTACTTC
TRBV21-1	TRBJ1-6	.	.	13	CASSKALQGALHF	TGTGCCAGCAGCAAAGCGCTACAGGGAGCCCTCCACTTT